This T cell receptor beta chain was identified in a study of T cell responses to AZD1222 COVID-19 vaccine. General study findings and limits: Baseline serostatus was positive in only 5 to 7 AZD1222 recipients. Following two doses of AZD1222, Spike-specific TCR breadth and depth rose. Donors in the cohort were predominantly white British and more often female, and clonal diversity was possibly underestimated.

V was pared by 7 bases and J by 4 bases, with 9 bases of the junction left unmatched. Germline values: CDR1 SQVTM, CDR2 ANQGSEA. The CDR3 loop spans 13 amino acids. TCRdb's table, derived via immunoSEQ multiplex PCR, lists solely in-frame clones and lacks some. The table includes 150,000 to 200,000 clones, approximately 89% detected once. Remarks on this clone: The antigen remains unidentified.

The source is an adult who received the AZD1222 COVID-19 vaccine. The chain joins TRBV29-1 to TRBJ1-1; TRBD1 matches at 7 bases. The starting material was peripheral blood, obtained 28 days after the second AZD1222 dose. The CDR3 reads CSAKLNRGTEAFF. In DNA, the CDR3 is TGCAGCGCCAAACTTAACAGGGGCACTGAAGCTTTCTTT.